Below, 24 T cell receptor beta chains from the same sample are listed, as sequenced in a study of blood T cell repertoires in COVID-19. Generated by immunoSEQ multiplex PCR, the TCRdb table keeps only in-frame clones and is missing some. There are tens of thousands of clones in the sample; 88% occur only once, and about 20% lies in the top ten. The sample comprised peripheral blood. The receptors stem from a human donor in a cohort sampled during active COVID-19.

The rearrangement joins TRBV4-1 to TRBJ1-1; 9 nucleotides agree with TRBD1. V gave up 3 bases and J gave up 4 bases; unmatched junction bases: 6. Germline CDR1 reads MGHRA; CDR2 reads YSYEKL. The CDR3 runs to 15 residues. The chain's CDR3 is CASSHPGTGSTEAFF. The CDR3 DNA is TGCGCCAGCAGCCACCCCGGGACAGGGAGCACTGAAGCTTTCTTT.

The V call is TRBV7-3, the J call TRBJ1-1, with 8 nucleotides matching TRBD1. Germline V gene data show CDR1 as SGHTA and CDR2 as FQGTGA. V lost 0 bases to trimming and J lost 4 bases; unmatched junction nucleotides: 7. The CDR3 runs 16 residues. This CDR3 is CASSLTARGRATEAFF. Here the CDR3 DNA reads TGTGCCAGCAGCTTAACTGCCAGGGGGCGCGCCACTGAAGCTTTCTTT.

The genes are TRBV18 and TRBJ2-1, with TRBD2 matching over 9 bases. V lost 4 bases and J lost 9; bases outside the gene matches: 4. The CDR3 loop spans 13 amino acids. Germline V gene data show CDR1 as KGHSH and CDR2 as LQKENI. The CDR3 coding sequence is TGTGCCAGCTCACTAATAGCGGGGGCTGAGCAGTTCTTC. Protein product: CASSLIAGAEQFF.

This clone was recorded only once. CDR3 sequence (DNA): TGTGCCAGCAGTGACAGGGGTTCGGGGTACAATGAGCAGTTCTTC. As protein: CASSDRGSGYNEQFF. The V gene is TRBV2, the J gene TRBJ2-1; D possibly corresponds to TRBD1 (6 bases). V was shortened by 3 bases and J by 4 bases, with 13 bases between the two germline ends. This CDR3 comprises 15 residues. From germline, CDR1 is SNHLY and CDR2 FYNNEI.

The chain is built from TRBV5-1 and TRBJ2-5; 12 nucleotides match TRBD1. V was clipped by 2 bases and J by 4 bases; unmatched bases: 3. Germline assignment: CDR1 SGHRS and CDR2 YFSETQ. The CDR3 has 15 amino acids. CDR3 sequence reads: CASSFPGQGAETQYF. The CDR3 DNA reads TGCGCCAGCAGCTTTCCGGGACAGGGGGCAGAGACCCAGTACTTC.

The rearrangement uses TRBV19 and TRBJ2-1, with 11 bases fitting TRBD2. Germline assignment: CDR1 LNHDA and CDR2 SQIVND (reference sequence). CDR3 length: 14 amino acids. The junction had 5 bases not matched to a gene; V was cut back by 6 bases and J by 7 bases. The CDR3 coding sequence is TGTGCCAGTAGCACTAGCGGGAGTGGTAATGAGCAGTTCTTC. It specifies CASSTSGSGNEQFF.

The J gene is TRBJ1-6, the V gene TRBV9; 9 positions agree with TRBD1. The CDR3 contains 16 residues. The V and J ends lost 0 bases and 9 bases, in that order; junction bases with no gene match: 7. Germline values: CDR1 SGDLS, CDR2 YYNGEE. The CDR3 sequence: CASSVGTGELISPLHF. The CDR3 DNA is TGTGCCAGCAGCGTAGGGACAGGGGAATTAATTTCACCCCTCCACTTT.

The chain uses TRBV2 and TRBJ2-7; 8 nucleotides agree with TRBD1. In germline, CDR1 is SNHLY, CDR2 FYNNEI. The CDR3 is made up of 13 amino acids. The junction had 3 bases not matched to a gene; V was cut back by 6 bases and J by 2 bases. Here the CDR3 reads CASRGQETYEQYF. CDR3 nucleotides: TGTGCCAGCAGGGGACAGGAGACCTACGAGCAGTACTTC.

The chain links TRBV24-1 to TRBJ2-7; 7 bases fit TRBD2. Germline CDR1 and CDR2: KGHDR and SFDVKD. The CDR3 runs 14 residues. Losses at the gene ends were 4 bases for V and 0 bases for J; bases not matched to a gene: 2. The CDR3 DNA is TGTGCCACCAGTGACGGCGGGAGCTCCTACGAGCAGTACTTC. It encodes CATSDGGSSYEQYF.

V gene TRBV7-9 combines with J gene TRBJ2-7, with D possibly TRBD2 on 6 matching bases. Trimming took 5 bases from V and 2 from J, leaving 16 bases between them. Germline V gene sequence: CDR1 SEHNR, CDR2 FQNEAQ (reference sequence). The CDR3 spans 15 residues. The CDR3 nucleotides read TGTGCCAGCAGCCCACCACTCGGGGGTACCTACGAGCAGTACTTC. Translation gives CASSPPLGGTYEQYF.

The chain uses TRBV2 and TRBJ1-5; 8 nucleotides line up with TRBD1. J was trimmed by 4 bases and V by 6 bases; bases with no gene match: 14. Germline V CDR1 and CDR2: SNHLY, FYNNEI. This CDR3 is built from 17 residues. The CDR3 protein is CASSPTGAPPSNQPQHF. The CDR3 DNA is TGTGCCAGCAGCCCGACAGGGGCCCCGCCGAGTAATCAGCCCCAGCATTTT. Combining the CDR3 with reference TRBV2 and TRBJ1-5 gives the whole variable domain EPEVTQTPSHQVTQMGQEVILRCVPISNHLYFYWYRQILGQKVEFLVSFYNNEISEKSEIFDDQFSVERPDGSNFTLKIRSTKLEDSAMYFCASSPTGAPPSNQPQHFGDGTRLSIL.

CDR3 loop: CASSLAGSEAFF. CDR3 sequence (DNA): TGTGCCAGCAGTTTAGCGGGGAGTGAAGCTTTCTTT. The chain carries TRBV28 and TRBJ1-1; D unclear. Trimming shortened V by 2 bases and J by 7 bases, and 8 bases separated the two germline ends. The CDR3 sequence is 12 residues long. Per germline, CDR1 MDHEN and CDR2 SYDVKM.

The genes are TRBV5-1 and TRBJ2-1, with TRBD2 matching 10 bases. V was clipped by 1 base and J by 2 bases; unmatched bases: 12. From germline, CDR1 is SGHRS and CDR2 YFSETQ. The CDR3 has 19 amino acids. CDR3 sequence (DNA): TGCGCCAGCAGCTTGAGTTACTTTCCTAGCGGGGGCCCCTACAATGAGCAGTTCTTC. Translation: CASSLSYFPSGGPYNEQFF.

The chain recombines TRBV6-2 or TRBV6-3 with TRBJ1-5; D gene uncertain. Germline V gene lookup returns CDR1 MNHEY and CDR2 SVGEGT. The CDR3 is made up of 15 amino acids. The V and J ends lost 2 bases and 3 bases respectively, with 11 bases between them. CDR3: CASSYPGSYNQPQHF. CDR3 nucleotide sequence: TGTGCCAGCAGTTACCCGGGTTCGTACAATCAGCCCCAGCATTTT.

This chain uses TRBV30 with TRBJ2-1; D uncertain. The germline gives CDR1 GTSNPN, CDR2 SVGIG (reference sequence). Deletions cut 1 base from V and 7 bases from J, with 11 bases between. This CDR3 spans 13 amino acids. The CDR3 sequence is CAWSALTSNEQFF. CDR3 in DNA: TGTGCCTGGAGTGCCCTGACTTCGAATGAGCAGTTCTTC.

This clone was recorded once. The V gene is TRBV18, the J gene TRBJ2-3; 7 nucleotides agree with TRBD1. The CDR3 loop spans 14 amino acids. The V gene end was trimmed by 0 bases and the J gene end by 5 bases; junction bases not matched to a gene: 2. Germline V gene data show CDR1 as KGHSH and CDR2 as LQKENI. The DNA of the CDR3 is TGTGCCAGCTCACCACCGCCAGGGGGAGATACGCAGTATTTT. Protein: CASSPPPGGDTQYF.

V is TRBV5-1 and J is TRBJ1-2; the match to TRBD1 covers 9 bases. The CDR3 spans 16 residues. V shed 1 base, J shed 3 bases, and the junction held 7 bases outside the gene matches. CDR1 and CDR2 (germline): SGHRS, YFSETQ. The CDR3 loop is CASSLSWDRVDYGYTF. CDR3 DNA sequence: TGCGCCAGCAGCTTGTCTTGGGACAGGGTGGACTATGGCTACACCTTC.

V usage is TRBV7-8 and J usage is TRBJ1-2, with 7 nucleotides matching TRBD1. The trim removed 5 bases at V and 3 bases at J, leaving 9 bases unmatched. Per the germline V gene, CDR1 is SGHVS and CDR2 is FQNEAQ. This CDR3 has 15 amino acids. CDR3 in amino acids: CASSLGTENDYGYTF. Here the CDR3 DNA reads TGTGCCAGCAGCCTTGGGACAGAGAATGACTATGGCTACACCTTC.

This clone was picked up one time. The chain carries TRBV2 and TRBJ1-2; 10 bases fit TRBD1. V was clipped by 7 bases and J by 5 bases; unmatched bases: 7. Germline CDR1 SNHLY, CDR2 FYNNEI. The CDR3 sequence is 14 residues long. In DNA, the CDR3 is TGTGCCAGCACGACAGGGGGCCTCTTATATGGCTACACCTTC. Amino acid sequence: CASTTGGLLYGYTF.

This chain uses TRBV4-2 with TRBJ2-7; the match to TRBD1 covers 11 bases. Germline V gives CDR1 LGHNA, CDR2 YNFKEQ. The CDR3 covers 15 residues. V dropped 2 bases and J dropped 5; count of bases not matched to a gene: 5. This CDR3 is CASSQRDRGNDEQYF. The CDR3 DNA reads as TGTGCCAGCAGCCAAAGGGACAGGGGGAATGACGAGCAGTACTTC.

V gene TRBV19 combines with J gene TRBJ1-2; tentative D call: TRBD1 (6 bases). The CDR3 has 15 residues. V was cut by 6 bases and J by 1 base, with 15 bases left in between. Germline V CDR1 and CDR2: LNHDA, SQIVND (reference sequence). The CDR3 nucleotides are TGTGCCAGTAGGGCATTGACAGGACTTAACTATGGCTACACCTTC. Its protein is CASRALTGLNYGYTF.

The chain couples TRBV6-5 to TRBJ1-1; TRBD1 matches 8 bases. Germline V gene lookup returns CDR1 MNHEY and CDR2 SVGAGI. V gave up 5 bases and J gave up 4 bases; unmatched junction bases: 3. This CDR3 contains 13 residues. CDR3 protein: CASSPGGGTEAFF. The CDR3 nucleotides are TGTGCCAGCAGTCCAGGGGGCGGCACTGAAGCTTTCTTT.

The V gene is TRBV6-2 or TRBV6-3, the J gene TRBJ1-5; tentatively, D is TRBD1 (5 bases). CDR3 size: 14 residues. V was pared by 4 bases and J by 5 bases, with 12 bases between. Germline CDR1 MNHEY, CDR2 SVGEGT. This CDR3 reads CASSWMVGDQPQHF. Here the CDR3 DNA reads TGTGCCAGCAGTTGGATGGTAGGGGATCAGCCCCAGCATTTT.

The rearrangement uses TRBV28 and TRBJ1-5; D is unresolved. CDR1 is MDHEN, CDR2 SYDVKM, per germline. V shed 7 bases and J shed 2 bases, with 18 bases lying between them. CDR3 size: 16 residues. CDR3 sequence reads: CASMVGGWGRNQPQHF. In DNA form, the CDR3 reads TGTGCCAGCATGGTTGGAGGTTGGGGTCGCAATCAGCCCCAGCATTTT.